The rows below give T cell receptor beta chains drawn from one sample of a study of T and B cells in COVID-19 patients. TCRdb fed the multiplex PCR reads into MiXCR, producing one record per CDR3 protein. The sample yields approximately 4,600 distinct CDR3 sequences, 25% to 30% seen once. Sequenced: blood. Receptors were obtained from a human donor with active COVID-19. CDR3s include the opening cysteine and the closing phenylalanine or tryptophan. Each record gives: clone size, J gene, V gene, D gene, CDR3 DNA, CDR3 protein. A D gene is named only where the DNA matches it firmly. Clone size is not always given. Where it is, it says once, few, many or a class for expanded clones.

clone_size: few
j_call: TRBJ2-3
v_call: TRBV14
d_call: NA
cdr3_nt: TGTGCCAGCAGCCCCATAACGTTCACAGATACGCAGTATTTT
cdr3_aa: CASSPITFTDTQYF

clone_size: NA
j_call: TRBJ2-1
v_call: TRBV12-3/TRBV12-4
d_call: TRBD2
cdr3_nt: TGTGCCAGCAGTTATGGGACTAGCGGCTACAATGAGCAGTTCTTC
cdr3_aa: CASSYGTSGYNEQFF

clone_size: few
j_call: TRBJ2-4
v_call: TRBV18
d_call: NA
cdr3_nt: TGTGCCAGCTCATCTAACATAGCCAAAAACATTCAGTACTTC
cdr3_aa: CASSSNIAKNIQYF

clone_size: few
j_call: TRBJ2-5
v_call: TRBV20-1
d_call: TRBD2
cdr3_nt: TGCAGTGCTCCGACTAGCGGGAGCTTTCAAGAGACCCAGTACTTC
cdr3_aa: CSAPTSGSFQETQYF

clone_size: NA
j_call: TRBJ2-1
v_call: TRBV28
d_call: NA
cdr3_nt: TGTGCCAGTTCACAGGGACTGACTAATGAGCAGTTCTTC
cdr3_aa: CASSQGLTNEQFF

clone_size: NA
j_call: TRBJ2-2
v_call: TRBV19
d_call: NA
cdr3_nt: TGTGCCAGTAGAATGGGGGCGGGGCTTGCTAAAACCGGGGAGCTGTTTTTT
cdr3_aa: CASRMGAGLAKTGELFF

clone_size: NA
j_call: TRBJ2-1
v_call: TRBV7-2
d_call: NA
cdr3_nt: TGTGCCAGCAGCTTGAGTGGGGGGGGGCGGGATTCCTACAATGAGCAGTTCTTC
cdr3_aa: CASSLSGGGRDSYNEQFF

clone_size: medium-sized
j_call: TRBJ1-3
v_call: TRBV19
d_call: NA
cdr3_nt: TGTGCCAGTAGTATCACCGTCGGGCCCGGAAACACCATATATTTT
cdr3_aa: CASSITVGPGNTIYF

clone_size: NA
j_call: TRBJ1-1
v_call: TRBV11-2
d_call: NA
cdr3_nt: TGTGCCAGCAGCCGACAGTTGAACACTGAAGCTTTCTTT
cdr3_aa: CASSRQLNTEAFF

clone_size: medium-sized
j_call: TRBJ2-3
v_call: TRBV19
d_call: NA
cdr3_nt: TGTGCCAGTAGTCCTATGGCGGCAAGCACAGATACGCAGTATTTT
cdr3_aa: CASSPMAASTDTQYF

clone_size: few
j_call: TRBJ2-7
v_call: TRBV6-2/TRBV6-3
d_call: TRBD1
cdr3_nt: TGTGCCAGCAGTACCTATCCGGGACAGGGGTTGTTATTCTCAACCTACGAGCAGTACTTC
cdr3_aa: CASSTYPGQGLLFSTYEQYF

clone_size: NA
j_call: TRBJ2-7
v_call: TRBV6-2/TRBV6-3
d_call: TRBD1
cdr3_nt: TGTGCCAGCAGTTACGGGGGACAGGGCTCCTACGAGCAGTACTTC
cdr3_aa: CASSYGGQGSYEQYF

clone_size: once
j_call: TRBJ2-7
v_call: TRBV7-2
d_call: NA
cdr3_nt: TGTGCCAGCAGCCCCCCCTACGAGCAGTACTTC
cdr3_aa: CASSPPYEQYF

clone_size: medium-sized
j_call: TRBJ2-3
v_call: TRBV6-1
d_call: NA
cdr3_nt: TGTGCCAGCAGTACTCGGGACTTCAGCACAGATACGCAGTATTTT
cdr3_aa: CASSTRDFSTDTQYF

clone_size: NA
j_call: TRBJ2-1
v_call: TRBV6-5
d_call: NA
cdr3_nt: TGTGCCAGTAAAGGACAGCTCTACAATGAGCAGTTCTTC
cdr3_aa: CASKGQLYNEQFF

clone_size: NA
j_call: TRBJ1-1
v_call: TRBV20-1
d_call: NA
cdr3_nt: TGCAGTGCTAGCCGGGACGGAGGGAACACTGAAGCTTTCTTT
cdr3_aa: CSASRDGGNTEAFF

clone_size: few
j_call: TRBJ1-2
v_call: TRBV12-3/TRBV12-4
d_call: TRBD1
cdr3_nt: TGTGCCAGCAGTTCCCATAGGACAGGGACGGAAGCTAACTATGGCTACACCTTC
cdr3_aa: CASSSHRTGTEANYGYTF

clone_size: medium-sized
j_call: TRBJ2-2
v_call: TRBV6-2/TRBV6-3
d_call: TRBD2
cdr3_nt: TGTGCCAGCAGGAAAATAGGGACTAGCGGGAGGGCGTTTCGGACCGGGGAGCTGTTTTTT
cdr3_aa: CASRKIGTSGRAFRTGELFF

clone_size: NA
j_call: TRBJ2-7
v_call: TRBV29-1
d_call: TRBD1
cdr3_nt: TGCAGCGTTGGCATTAGGACAGGGGGGGGCGAGCAGTACTTC
cdr3_aa: CSVGIRTGGGEQYF

clone_size: NA
j_call: TRBJ2-1
v_call: TRBV10-3
d_call: TRBD2
cdr3_nt: TGTGCCATCAGTGGGGGACTAGCGGGGATCTACAATGAGCAGTTCTTC
cdr3_aa: CAISGGLAGIYNEQFF

clone_size: few
j_call: TRBJ2-1
v_call: TRBV7-2
d_call: NA
cdr3_nt: TGTGCCAGCAGCTTACTCAGGGGATCCTACAATGAGCAGTTCTTC
cdr3_aa: CASSLLRGSYNEQFF

clone_size: medium-sized
j_call: TRBJ1-5
v_call: TRBV27
d_call: NA
cdr3_nt: TGTGCCAGCAGTGCCAGGGGCAAGCAGCCCCAGCATTTT
cdr3_aa: CASSARGKQPQHF

clone_size: few
j_call: TRBJ1-1
v_call: TRBV30
d_call: NA
cdr3_nt: TGTGCCTGGAGTGACAGGACCGCCAACACTGAAGCTTTCTTT
cdr3_aa: CAWSDRTANTEAFF

clone_size: medium-sized
j_call: TRBJ2-3
v_call: TRBV5-4
d_call: NA
cdr3_nt: TGTGCCAGCAGCCTGGTTTCCCTTCCAGATACGCAGTATTTT
cdr3_aa: CASSLVSLPDTQYF

clone_size: many
j_call: TRBJ1-4
v_call: TRBV5-6
d_call: TRBD1
cdr3_nt: TGTGCCAGCAGCACCTACAGGGGAGGCGATGAAAAACTGTTTTTT
cdr3_aa: CASSTYRGGDEKLFF

clone_size: medium-sized
j_call: TRBJ2-2
v_call: TRBV27
d_call: NA
cdr3_nt: TGTGCCAGCAGTTTCCCCGGTACCGGGGAGCTGTTTTTT
cdr3_aa: CASSFPGTGELFF

clone_size: NA
j_call: TRBJ1-2
v_call: TRBV6-6
d_call: NA
cdr3_nt: TGTGCCAGCACTCCCGTAGCTCGCTATGGCTACACCTTC
cdr3_aa: CASTPVARYGYTF

clone_size: NA
j_call: TRBJ1-6
v_call: TRBV6-5
d_call: TRBD1
cdr3_nt: TGTGCCAGTTCAAAGGGACAGCATAATTCACCCCTCCACTTT
cdr3_aa: CASSKGQHNSPLHF

clone_size: few
j_call: TRBJ2-7
v_call: TRBV5-1
d_call: NA
cdr3_nt: TGCGCCAGCAGCCCGGATGCAGGCGAGCAGTACTTC
cdr3_aa: CASSPDAGEQYF

clone_size: NA
j_call: TRBJ2-7
v_call: TRBV7-9
d_call: TRBD1
cdr3_nt: TGTGCCAGCAGCCGGACCTCAGGGGGTAGGTACGAGCAGTACTTC
cdr3_aa: CASSRTSGGRYEQYF

clone_size: few
j_call: TRBJ1-1
v_call: TRBV6-5
d_call: NA
cdr3_nt: TGTGCCAGCAGTTACGGGGGAAACACTGAAGCTTTCTTT
cdr3_aa: CASSYGGNTEAFF

clone_size: NA
j_call: TRBJ1-2
v_call: TRBV5-6
d_call: NA
cdr3_nt: TGTGCCAGCGTCCGGCTTTGGGCTAACTATGGCTACACCTTC
cdr3_aa: CASVRLWANYGYTF

clone_size: medium-sized
j_call: TRBJ1-5
v_call: TRBV19
d_call: NA
cdr3_nt: TGTGCCAGTAGGAGTCTCTTTTATAGCAATCAGCCCCAGCATTTT
cdr3_aa: CASRSLFYSNQPQHF

clone_size: NA
j_call: TRBJ2-2
v_call: TRBV7-9
d_call: NA
cdr3_nt: TGTGCCAGCAGCTTAGCGGCGCGAACCGGGGAGCTGTTTTTT
cdr3_aa: CASSLAARTGELFF

clone_size: medium-sized
j_call: TRBJ2-3
v_call: TRBV5-6
d_call: NA
cdr3_nt: TGTGCCAGCAGCTTTGCAGGGGCTAGCACAGATACGCAGTATTTT
cdr3_aa: CASSFAGASTDTQYF

clone_size: NA
j_call: TRBJ2-7
v_call: TRBV5-4
d_call: TRBD2
cdr3_nt: TGTGCCAGCAGGGGATTGACTAGCGGGTTCTCCTACGAGCAGTACTTC
cdr3_aa: CASRGLTSGFSYEQYF

clone_size: medium-sized
j_call: TRBJ2-2
v_call: TRBV5-4
d_call: TRBD1
cdr3_nt: TGTGCCAGCAGCTTGCCGGGACAGGGGAACACCGGGGAGCTGTTTTTT
cdr3_aa: CASSLPGQGNTGELFF

clone_size: few
j_call: TRBJ1-6
v_call: TRBV6-2/TRBV6-3
d_call: NA
cdr3_nt: TGTGCCAGCAGTTACTCGACATCTGCGACACGGGGACGAAGTAATTCACCCCTCCACTTT
cdr3_aa: CASSYSTSATRGRSNSPLHF

clone_size: NA
j_call: TRBJ2-7
v_call: TRBV4-3
d_call: NA
cdr3_nt: TGCGCCAGCAGTCAAACGAGGGCAGGGCTCTACGAGCAGTACTTC
cdr3_aa: CASSQTRAGLYEQYF

clone_size: NA
j_call: TRBJ2-7
v_call: TRBV28
d_call: NA
cdr3_nt: TGTGCCAGCAGTTGGGGGGGGGGCGGGGACTCCGAGCAGTACTTC
cdr3_aa: CASSWGGGGDSEQYF

clone_size: few
j_call: TRBJ2-5
v_call: TRBV6-2/TRBV6-3
d_call: NA
cdr3_nt: TGTGCCAGCAGGCAATCGGGGGGCTGGGGGACCCAGTACTTC
cdr3_aa: CASRQSGGWGTQYF

clone_size: NA
j_call: TRBJ2-7
v_call: TRBV25-1
d_call: TRBD1
cdr3_nt: TGTGCCAGCAGTGAATGGGGCAGGGGGAACGAGCAGTACTTC
cdr3_aa: CASSEWGRGNEQYF

clone_size: NA
j_call: TRBJ2-1
v_call: TRBV27
d_call: TRBD2
cdr3_nt: TGTGCCAGCAGTTTATCGGGACTAGCGGGTACCCATGAGCAGTTCTTC
cdr3_aa: CASSLSGLAGTHEQFF

clone_size: NA
j_call: TRBJ2-7
v_call: TRBV6-2/TRBV6-3
d_call: TRBD1
cdr3_nt: TGTGCCAGCAGTTACTCCGGGACAGACATCGGCGAGCAGTACTTC
cdr3_aa: CASSYSGTDIGEQYF

clone_size: few
j_call: TRBJ1-3
v_call: TRBV11-1
d_call: TRBD1
cdr3_nt: TGTGCCAGCAGCTTAGGACAGGGGTTAACTGGAAACACCATATATTTT
cdr3_aa: CASSLGQGLTGNTIYF

clone_size: few
j_call: TRBJ2-7
v_call: TRBV20-1
d_call: TRBD1
cdr3_nt: TGCAGTGCTAGGGCAGGACAGGGTATATCCTACGAGCAGTACTTC
cdr3_aa: CSARAGQGISYEQYF

clone_size: few
j_call: TRBJ1-2
v_call: TRBV10-3
d_call: NA
cdr3_nt: TGTGCCATCGGGTTCCGGGCGAGAGGCTACACCTTC
cdr3_aa: CAIGFRARGYTF

clone_size: NA
j_call: TRBJ2-1
v_call: TRBV5-4
d_call: TRBD2
cdr3_nt: TGTGCCGGCGAGCGGGATAGCAACAATGAGCAGTTCTTC
cdr3_aa: CAGERDSNNEQFF

clone_size: NA
j_call: TRBJ2-1
v_call: TRBV5-1
d_call: TRBD2
cdr3_nt: TGCGCCAGCAGCTTGGGTCCTAGCGGGATGATCCACAATGAGCAGTTCTTC
cdr3_aa: CASSLGPSGMIHNEQFF

clone_size: NA
j_call: TRBJ2-1
v_call: TRBV27
d_call: TRBD1
cdr3_nt: TGTGCCAGCAGTGATATCAGAGGGGGCGTACCGGGTGAGCAGTTCTTC
cdr3_aa: CASSDIRGGVPGEQFF

clone_size: NA
j_call: TRBJ2-3
v_call: TRBV5-1
d_call: NA
cdr3_nt: TGCGCCAGCAGCCTGCAGGGAAATACGCAGTATTTT
cdr3_aa: CASSLQGNTQYF

clone_size: medium-sized
j_call: TRBJ2-3
v_call: TRBV18
d_call: TRBD2
cdr3_nt: TGTGCCAGCTCGTACACATCCGGGACTAGCCCGCAGTATTTT
cdr3_aa: CASSYTSGTSPQYF